This paragraph reports one T cell receptor beta chain. Measured with immunoSEQ multiplex PCR; TCRdb has only the in-frame clones, and not every one. The data hold 150,000 to 200,000 clones, with approximately 86% observed a single time. This sample is drawn from a study of blood T cell repertoires in COVID-19. V lost 3 bases and J lost 5, with 14 bases in between. The V gene's germline CDR1 is ENHRY and CDR2 SYGVKD. The CDR3 spans 14 residues. This receptor was identified in a man aged 18 to 30 with acute or convalescent COVID-19. V usage is TRBV10-3 and J usage is TRBJ2-7; maybe TRBD1 (7 bases). Sequenced material: peripheral blood. As DNA, the CDR3 is TGTGCCATCAGTGATCTGGAGGGGGCTAACGAGCAGTACTTC. Amino acids: CAISDLEGANEQYF.